This record covers a single TCR beta chain. This clone was found a few times. The antigen it recognizes is unknown. No much larger clonotype is one base removed from it; base qualities were not supplied. The immunoSEQ hsTCRB v3.0 assay was used at survey level resolution for TRB variable region sequencing. The targeted TRB sequencing depth was roughly 40,000-55,000 T-cell genomes per sample. TRB libraries were pooled and sequenced on an Illumina MiSeq using a v3 150-cycle kit. On the authors' methods: Repertoire analysis was performed in R inside a reproducible Nextflow workflow that covered QC, data transformation and analysis. LymphoSeq2, an R package for exploring AIRR-Seq data, was used to implement the custom analyses. A few samples that produced fewer than 5000 total TRB sequences were removed, so some 180 HIV repertoires were analyzed. Among the 170 to 200 HIV repertoires that were kept, some 61 were collected before ART initiation and 120 to 140 were collected after ART initiation. Each repertoire was downsampled to 5000 TRB nucleotide sequences, and summary statistics were averaged across 100 downsampling iterations. TRB sequences were retained for analysis only if CDR3 regions of at least seven amino acids were present. A Shannon entropy-derived clonality score and the Gini coefficient were used to measure diversity. Repertoire networks linked the top 5000 CDR3 amino acid sequences whenever two sequences differed by an edit distance of one. GLIPH2 predicted antigen specificity groups and MHC restriction for TRB CDR3 amino acid sequences. Known CMV, EBV, HIV or tissue antigen associations were flagged by matching CDR3 amino acid sequences against VDJdb and McPAS-TCR. Pre-ART, post-ART and control groups were compared with Wilcoxon signed-rank tests and Holm-Bonferroni correction. Not all clones reach the TCRdb copy of this immuneACCESS table, which keeps in-frame sequences only. Checked studies attribute under half of the gap to unresolved V genes and leave the rest unexplained. The V and J calls and clone size come from that table; D and trimming were worked out from the DNA. For this sample the table gives about 19,000 clones, of which about 80% were detected only once. The ten largest clones capture less than 8% of the sample.

The CDR1 and CDR2 encoded by the germline V gene are MNHNS and SASEGT. Cut back by 6 bases and 3 bases, the V and J ends lie 14 bases apart. The CDR3 covers 14 residues, taking in both the cysteine and the phenylalanine. The CDR3 DNA has 42 bases and is translated from base 1. These data come from a study of long-term antiretroviral therapy in people with HIV (dated by TCRdb to the early 2020s). Study-wide context: The earliest samples were collected about a decade before the 2015 WHO recommendation for immediate ART, when ART was typically delayed until CD4 counts fell. A retrospective serial study tested whether changes in peripheral blood TRB repertoire composition and diversity were associated with ART initiation and durable HIV suppression. The cohort contributed 150 to 200 cryopreserved PBMC samples from 30 to 35 adults with confirmed HIV infection, collected serially over a mean of 6 years (range 1-12). Of the roughly 31 participants with HIV, about a dozen were female. No cross-contamination during QIAcube processing was shown when test extractions of a monoclonal T-cell line were performed alongside around 30 polyclonal samples.

What the work shows at the level of the full study, not this receptor alone: Samples dated from the mid-2000s to the late 2010s, and the ART regimens used may be less effective than current ones. A significant increase in TRB diversity was found to be associated with ART initiation, although TRB diversity was observed to remain significantly below that of transplant donor controls even after long-term ART. Limited PBMC availability meant only the TCR beta chain was sequenced, without alpha chain pairing. CDR3 length ranges in HIV repertoires were narrower than in controls, and network structure suggested an antigen-experienced repertoire with only a slight naive shift after ART. At every time point, the repertoire was dominated by expanded TRB clones first identified before ART initiation, although this dominance fluctuated and, in many PLHIV, declined after ART. Because pre-ART samples had limited cell numbers, unsorted PBMC were profiled rather than sorted CD4+ and CD8+ T cells. Inferences about post-ART repertoire changes are limited because no data were available on ART adherence, viral resistance or therapy changes.

Inclusion was restricted to participants for whom at least one PBMC sample before ART initiation and at least two post-ART samples were available. Every participant with HIV received treatment in the United States of America. Before DNA extraction, cryopreserved samples containing about 1-10 million PBMC were thawed and washed. At the time of the earliest PBMC sample for each participant with HIV, ages ranged from roughly 23 to 60 years. Per participant, PBMC samples came from 1-4 timepoints prior to ART initiation and 2-8 timepoints following ART initiation, for a median of 7 samples. For every participant, serial HIV viral load, CD4+ T-cell count, ART history and demographic data were obtained. Using a Qiagen kit on a QIAcube, genomic DNA was extracted from unsorted PBMC, with samples processed in batches of 12.

The clonotype was recovered from a man aged 45 to 65 with HIV. Specimen: unsorted PBMCs, collected 2.2 years after starting antiretroviral therapy. This sequence uses TRBV6-1 and TRBJ1-1; a confident D gene designation cannot be given. The DNA reads as follows: TGTGCCAGCAGAGGAGTATACCGAGACACTGAAGCTTTCTTT. Its translation reads: CASRGVYRDTEAFF.